A single T cell receptor (beta chain) is shown here with its context. The CDR3 length is 16 residues. CDR1 and CDR2 (germline): KGHSH, LQKENI. Germline trimming cut 5 bases from V and 5 bases from J; bases unmatched to any gene: 4. This sample's time point: pre-treatment sample, taken before nivolumab and TIL therapy. The sample originates from a study of TIL therapy for anti-PD-1-resistant metastatic lung cancer. Whole-study context: Progressing patients received lymphodepletion, expanded TIL infusion and IL-2. Tumors carried a median 1.5 non-synonymous mutations per megabase.

This was the immunoSEQ v3 assay. The protocol was immunoSEQ multiplex PCR, while the TCRdb copy is restricted to in-frame clones and leaves out a portion. The sample shows fewer than 25,000 clones, about three quarters of them seen only once. The chain is built from TRBV18 and TRBJ2-1; TRBD2 agrees at 15 bases. The sequenced sample was blood, obtained at baseline. The clonotype comes from a person between 25 and 80 years old with non-small cell lung cancer. CDR3 loop: CASSSGLAGGDNEQFF. The CDR3, as DNA: TGTGCCAGCTCATCAGGACTAGCGGGGGGGGACAATGAGCAGTTCTTC.